A single sample is the source of the 14 T cell receptor beta chains below, sequenced in a study of identical twins. TCRdb redid the calling of the 5' RACE reads with MiXCR, one entry per CDR3 protein. Of approximately 1.8 million distinct CDR3 sequences listed, less than 40% are singletons. Sequenced: cord blood. The source of these receptors is a newborn girl in good health.

The chain uses TRBV9 and TRBJ2-1, with D maybe TRBD2 (6 bases). The CDR3 is made up of 17 amino acids. Germline V lookup: CDR1 SGDLS, CDR2 YYNGEE. V lost 0 bases and J lost 5, with 18 bases in between. CDR3 sequence reads: CASSVGLAGSTDNEQFF. The DNA of the CDR3 is TGTGCCAGCAGCGTAGGGCTTGCCGGGAGTACAGACAATGAGCAGTTCTTC.

This clonotype was picked up many times. The gene calls are TRBV12-3 or TRBV12-4 and TRBJ1-4; 7 bases are a match to TRBD1. V was pared by 6 bases and J by 2 bases, with 6 bases of the junction left unmatched. The CDR3 is 15 residues long. The CDR3 nucleotides are TGTGCCAGCAGATCCGAGGGGGCGACTAATGAAAAACTGTTTTTT. Residues: CASRSEGATNEKLFF.

This chain uses TRBV27 with TRBJ2-6; no firm D call. Germline V gene sequence: CDR1 MNHEY, CDR2 SMNVEV (reference sequence). The CDR3 is 17 residues long. Trimming shortened V by 2 bases and J by 0 bases, and 11 bases separated the two germline ends. The CDR3 here is CASSLESPSSGANVLTF. The CDR3 nucleotides read TGTGCCAGCAGTTTAGAGTCACCTAGCTCTGGGGCCAACGTCCTGACTTTC.

V is TRBV6-5 and J is TRBJ2-1; D perhaps matches TRBD2 (5 bases). V was trimmed by 2 bases and J by 14 bases, leaving 16 bases between them. Germline V gene data show CDR1 as MNHEY and CDR2 as SVGAGI. The CDR3 has 13 amino acids. This CDR3 is CASSYGSRTEEFF. The CDR3 nucleotides are TGTGCCAGCAGTTACGGTTCCCGGACGGAGGAGTTCTTC.

This chain connects TRBV9 to TRBJ2-7; no definite D call. Trimming shortened V by 0 bases and J by 0 bases, and 13 bases separated the two germline ends. Germline loops: CDR1 SGDLS, CDR2 YYNGEE. This CDR3 is built from 16 residues. The CDR3 DNA follows: TGTGCCAGCAGCGTAGCACCGCGGATATTCTCCTACGAGCAGTACTTC. Translation: CASSVAPRIFSYEQYF.

The rearrangement links TRBV5-1 to TRBJ2-7; 10 nucleotides agree with TRBD2. The ends lost 0 bases at V and 2 bases at J; junction bases unmatched: 17. Germline CDR1 reads SGHRS; CDR2 reads YFSETQ. This CDR3 spans 20 amino acids. Here the CDR3 DNA reads TGCGCCAGCAGCTTGGAGCCGGGACTAGCGTTAACGGGGCCTACCTACGAGCAGTACTTC. It encodes CASSLEPGLALTGPTYEQYF.

This clonotype turned up a few times. The rearrangement links TRBV4-2 to TRBJ1-2; no firm D call. Per the germline V gene, CDR1 is LGHNA and CDR2 is YNFKEQ. CDR3 size: 14 residues. Trimming removed 4 bases from V and 1 base from J, with 10 bases in between. CDR3 bases: TGTGCCAGCAGCCCCCAGGATATTAACTATGGCTACACCTTC. This encodes CASSPQDINYGYTF.

The V call is TRBV13, the J call TRBJ2-7, with TRBD1 as a possible D gene (5 bases). The CDR3 has 16 residues. Germline-derived CDR1 and CDR2 are PRHDT and FYEKMQ (reference sequence). Trimming took off 1 base at V and 3 bases at J, with 16 bases between the two ends. CDR3 residues: CASSLDRPPSRYEQYF. CDR3 in DNA: TGTGCCAGCAGCTTAGACAGGCCACCCTCCCGCTACGAGCAGTACTTC.

The CDR3 nucleotides read TGCAGTGCTAGAGATGGGGCTAGCGGGGGGTATGGTACGCAGTATTTT. Its translation is CSARDGASGGYGTQYF. The V gene is TRBV20-1, the J gene TRBJ2-3, with 11 bases fitting TRBD2. Looked up from germline, CDR1 is DFQATT and CDR2 is SNEGSKA (reference sequence). With 0 bases clipped from V and 8 bases from J, the junction kept 10 bases outside the gene matches. CDR3 length equals 16 residues.

The gene calls are TRBV10-3 and TRBJ1-3, with D possibly matching TRBD1 (6 bases). The V gene lost 7 bases and the J gene lost 0 bases, with 10 bases spanning the gap. This CDR3 has 14 amino acids. The germline V gene has CDR1 ENHRY and CDR2 SYGVKD. The CDR3 DNA follows: TGTGCCATCAACAGGGAAAGCTCTGGAAACACCATATATTTT. This sequence encodes CAINRESSGNTIYF.

This clonotype has only a few counts. The chain links TRBV20-1 to TRBJ2-4, with D possibly TRBD1 on 6 matching bases. V was pared by 6 bases and J by 0 bases, with 15 bases between. Looked up from germline, CDR1 is DFQATT and CDR2 is SNEGSKA (reference sequence). This CDR3 is built from 15 residues. The CDR3 DNA reads as TGCAGTGCCGCAAGGGACACCCTAGCCAAAAACATTCAGTACTTC. It translates to CSAARDTLAKNIQYF.

This chain links TRBV6-1 with TRBJ2-7, with D maybe TRBD2 (5 bases). The J call may be incorrect, as the DNA end agrees better with TRBJ2-5. CDR1 is MNHNS and CDR2 is SASEGT in the germline V gene. This CDR3 spans 10 amino acids. CDR3 sequence reads: CASWRETQYF. The CDR3 DNA follows: TGTGCCAGCTGGAGGGAGACCCAGTACTTC.

In this sample, this clonotype turned up many times. This chain uses TRBV12-3 or TRBV12-4 with TRBJ2-1, with 7 bases matching TRBD2. The CDR3 loop spans 14 amino acids. The ends lost 6 bases at V and 0 bases at J; junction bases unmatched: 2. CDR3 sequence reads: CASSGLGSYNEQFF. The CDR3 DNA follows: TGTGCCAGCAGCGGACTAGGCTCCTACAATGAGCAGTTCTTC.

This clonotype has at least ten counts. The V and J genes are TRBV20-1 and TRBJ2-5; the match to TRBD2 covers 8 bases. V shed 6 bases, J shed 5 bases, and the junction held 8 bases outside the gene matches. CDR1 and CDR2 from the germline V gene are DFQATT and SNEGSKA (reference sequence). The CDR3 has 13 residues. CDR3 residues: CSASGTRQETQYF. The DNA of the CDR3 is TGCAGTGCCTCCGGGACTAGACAGGAGACCCAGTACTTC.